A single sample gave rise to the 2 T cell receptor beta chains below, sequenced in a study of T-cell reconstitution after alpha-beta-depleted transplantation in children. It was with unique molecular identifiers that the TCRbeta library was prepared. Each CDR3 protein gets one entry after TCRdb re-called the PCR reads with MiXCR. This sample has about 150,000 distinct CDR3 sequences, with 11% found just once. The sample consisted of PBMCs, taken before TCRalphabeta/CD19-depleted stem cell transplant. Receptors originate from a boy aged 2 to 10 with acute myeloid leukemia, due to receive a stem cell transplant.

The sample holds many counts of this clonotype. V and J are TRBV12-3 or TRBV12-4 and TRBJ1-5; 9 bases are a match to TRBD1. The V segment lost 5 bases and the J segment 2 bases; nucleotides outside the gene matches: 7. CDR3 length: 16 amino acids. The CDR3 sequence is CASSRVTGGRNQPQHF. CDR3 DNA sequence: TGTGCCAGCAGTCGCGTTACAGGGGGCCGCAATCAGCCCCAGCATTTT.

This clonotype was seen a few times. This CDR3 reads CAWAPRRESQFF. CDR3 DNA sequence: TGTGCCTGGGCCCCCCGGCGGGAAAGCCAGTTCTTC. This chain uses TRBV30 with TRBJ2-1; maybe TRBD2 (6 bases). Germline assignment: CDR1 GTSNPN and CDR2 SVGIG (reference sequence). With 5 bases removed from V and 13 bases from J, the gap between germline ends came to 18 bases. The CDR3 sequence is 12 residues long.